This TCR beta chain was identified during a study of blood T cell repertoires in COVID-19. V trimming: 5 bases; J trimming: 1 base; junction bases outside the gene matches: 7. Germline CDR1 SGHVS, CDR2 FQNEAQ. This CDR3 has 15 residues. Per the original data handling: It was from reference gene primer amplification that nucleated cell counts were estimated. Some clones are missing from TCRdb's copy, which holds only in-frame ones; the method was immunoSEQ multiplex PCR. The V and J calls and clone size are taken from that table; D and trimming were inferred from the DNA. The sample consists of more than 300,000 clones, roughly 90% of them appearing once.

The TCR comes from a woman aged 40 to 50 with COVID-19, enrolled during active disease. V usage is TRBV7-8 and J usage is TRBJ1-2; 7 bases align to TRBD1. Sequencing input: peripheral blood. The CDR3 reads CASSETGAVNYGYTF. Here the CDR3 DNA reads TGTGCCAGCAGCGAAACAGGGGCGGTTAACTATGGCTACACCTTC.